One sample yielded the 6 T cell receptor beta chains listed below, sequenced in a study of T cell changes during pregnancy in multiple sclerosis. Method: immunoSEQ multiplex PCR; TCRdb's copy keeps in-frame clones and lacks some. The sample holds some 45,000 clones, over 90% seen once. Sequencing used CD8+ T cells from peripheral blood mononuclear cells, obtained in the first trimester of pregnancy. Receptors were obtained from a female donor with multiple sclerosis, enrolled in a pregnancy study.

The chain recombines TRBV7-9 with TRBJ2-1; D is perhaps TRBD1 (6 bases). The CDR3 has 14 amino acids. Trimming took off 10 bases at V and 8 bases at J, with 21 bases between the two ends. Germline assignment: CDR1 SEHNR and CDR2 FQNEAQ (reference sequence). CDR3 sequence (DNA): TGTGCCAACGCCTTAGGGGGAATGGGCGATGAGCAGTTCTTC. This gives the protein CANALGGMGDEQFF.

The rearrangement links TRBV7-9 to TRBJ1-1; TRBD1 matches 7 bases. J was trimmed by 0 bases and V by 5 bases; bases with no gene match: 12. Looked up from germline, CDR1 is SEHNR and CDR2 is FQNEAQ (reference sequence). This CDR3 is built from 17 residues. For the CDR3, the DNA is TGTGCCAGCAGCCCTAGGACAGGAGAGAGTATGAACACTGAAGCTTTCTTT. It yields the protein CASSPRTGESMNTEAFF.

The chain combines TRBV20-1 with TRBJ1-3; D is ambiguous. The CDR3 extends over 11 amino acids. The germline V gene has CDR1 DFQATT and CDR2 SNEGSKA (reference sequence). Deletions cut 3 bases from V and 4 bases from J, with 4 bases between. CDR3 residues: CSARGGNTIYF. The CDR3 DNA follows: TGCAGTGCTAGGGGCGGAAACACCATATATTTT.

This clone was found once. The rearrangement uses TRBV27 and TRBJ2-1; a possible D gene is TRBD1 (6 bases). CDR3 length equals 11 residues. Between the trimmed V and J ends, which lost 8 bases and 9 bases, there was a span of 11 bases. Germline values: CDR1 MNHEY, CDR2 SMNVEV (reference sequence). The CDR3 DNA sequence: TGTGCCAGCGGTTACAGGGCTGAGCAGTTCTTC. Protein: CASGYRAEQFF.

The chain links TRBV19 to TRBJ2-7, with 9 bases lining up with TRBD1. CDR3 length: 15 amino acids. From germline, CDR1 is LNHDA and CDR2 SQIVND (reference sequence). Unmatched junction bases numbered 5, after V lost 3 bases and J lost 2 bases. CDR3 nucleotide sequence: TGTGCCAGTAGTATGGGGACAGGGCCCACCTACGAGCAGTACTTC. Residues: CASSMGTGPTYEQYF.

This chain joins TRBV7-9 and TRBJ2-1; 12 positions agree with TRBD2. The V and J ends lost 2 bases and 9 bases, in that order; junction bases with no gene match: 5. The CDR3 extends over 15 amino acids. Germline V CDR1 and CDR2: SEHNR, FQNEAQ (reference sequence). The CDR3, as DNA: TGTGCCAGCAGCTTACCGACTAGCGGGAGAGGTGAGCAGTTCTTC. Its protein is CASSLPTSGRGEQFF.